Listed below are T cell receptor beta chains from one sample, sequenced in a study of control samples from healthy donors and cancer patients. Measured with immunoSEQ multiplex PCR; TCRdb has only the in-frame clones, and not every one. The repertoire holds around 90,000 clones, with roughly 86% as singletons. The sample was blood. Receptors were obtained from a man aged 30 to 45 in good health. Both conserved end residues are part of each CDR3. Fields, in order: D gene, V gene, J gene, CDR3 protein. A D gene is named only where the DNA matches it firmly.

D gene: TRBD1; V gene: TRBV5-1; J gene: TRBJ2-7; CDR3 protein: CASSSTGGYEQYF
D gene: TRBD1; V gene: TRBV6-5; J gene: TRBJ2-7; CDR3 protein: CASSYEGAPSYEQYF
D gene: .; V gene: TRBV11-2; J gene: TRBJ1-1; CDR3 protein: CASSVRSGWTKETEAFF
D gene: TRBD2; V gene: TRBV9; J gene: TRBJ2-3; CDR3 protein: CASSVRTSAQYF
D gene: TRBD1; V gene: TRBV3-1/TRBV3-2; J gene: TRBJ1-1; CDR3 protein: CASSRHRGGYPEAFF
D gene: .; V gene: TRBV5-5; J gene: TRBJ1-2; CDR3 protein: CASSGEQGRYGYTF
D gene: .; V gene: TRBV5-4; J gene: TRBJ1-2; CDR3 protein: CASSLEEDVRENGYTF
D gene: .; V gene: TRBV11-2; J gene: TRBJ1-1; CDR3 protein: CASSLNSGGGTEAFF
D gene: .; V gene: TRBV5-1; J gene: TRBJ2-5; CDR3 protein: CASSDLPGAGHQETQYF
D gene: TRBD1; V gene: TRBV9; J gene: TRBJ1-1; CDR3 protein: CASSVGDRAAEAFF
D gene: .; V gene: TRBV4-1; J gene: TRBJ1-3; CDR3 protein: CASREGYSGNTIYF
D gene: .; V gene: TRBV10-1; J gene: TRBJ2-2; CDR3 protein: CASSGGGGGELFF
D gene: .; V gene: TRBV7-6; J gene: TRBJ2-3; CDR3 protein: CASSTPLSTDTQYF
D gene: TRBD1; V gene: TRBV4-2; J gene: TRBJ1-1; CDR3 protein: CASSQPDRVNTEAFF
D gene: .; V gene: TRBV6-5; J gene: TRBJ1-2; CDR3 protein: CASSYDTGLGGYGYTF
D gene: .; V gene: TRBV4-1; J gene: TRBJ2-5; CDR3 protein: CASRDSSGETQYF
D gene: TRBD1; V gene: TRBV2; J gene: TRBJ2-2; CDR3 protein: CASSETRTGTGELFF
D gene: .; V gene: TRBV2; J gene: TRBJ2-3; CDR3 protein: CASSDGDTQYF
D gene: .; V gene: TRBV11-2; J gene: TRBJ2-5; CDR3 protein: CASSALGLRETQYF
D gene: .; V gene: TRBV7-2; J gene: TRBJ1-2; CDR3 protein: CASSTRVGGYTF
D gene: .; V gene: TRBV28; J gene: TRBJ1-2; CDR3 protein: CATGQIYGYTF
D gene: .; V gene: TRBV6-1; J gene: TRBJ1-6; CDR3 protein: CASSELPRSSPLHF